This TCR beta chain originates from a study of T-cell memory formation after mild COVID-19. The wider study: TCR clusters mostly belonged to single donors.

Using constant-segment primers, 5'RACE produced TCR alpha and TCR beta cDNA libraries carrying sample barcodes and UMIs. One entry per CDR3 protein results from TCRdb running MiXCR on the 5' RACE reads. The repertoire holds 190,000 or so distinct CDR3 sequences, roughly a tenth seen once, with approximately 2.8% in the top ten. Details on this clonotype: What it recognizes is unknown.

Germline V gene lookup returns CDR1 DFQATT and CDR2 SNEGSKA (reference sequence). Between the trimmed V and J ends, which lost 3 bases and 6 bases, there was a span of 9 bases. This CDR3 is 12 amino acids long. Broader study findings: Mainly in CM and EM were contracting CD4+ clones; CD8+ were in EMRA.

The gene calls are TRBV20-1 and TRBJ1-5; unclear D gene. This TCR was sampled from a man between 18 and 35 years old who had mild COVID-19 (a few samples of this study predate the infection). Cell type and time point are not known. Sequencing was performed on PBMCs or a T cell subset sorted from them (not recorded which). CDR3: CSASGYLQPQHF. The DNA for the CDR3 is TGCAGTGCTAGTGGGTACCTTCAGCCCCAGCATTTT.